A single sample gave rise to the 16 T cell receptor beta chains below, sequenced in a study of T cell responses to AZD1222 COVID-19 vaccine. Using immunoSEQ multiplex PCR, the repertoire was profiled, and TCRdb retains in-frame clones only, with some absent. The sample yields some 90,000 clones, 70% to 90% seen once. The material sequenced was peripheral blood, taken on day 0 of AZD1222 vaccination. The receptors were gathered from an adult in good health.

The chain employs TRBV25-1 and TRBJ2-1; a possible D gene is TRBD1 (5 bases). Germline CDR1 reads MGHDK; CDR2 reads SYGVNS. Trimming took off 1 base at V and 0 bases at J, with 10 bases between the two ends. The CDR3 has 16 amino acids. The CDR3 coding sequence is TGTGCCAGCAGTGAATGGGGCGGAAGCTCCTACAATGAGCAGTTCTTC. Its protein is CASSEWGGSSYNEQFF.

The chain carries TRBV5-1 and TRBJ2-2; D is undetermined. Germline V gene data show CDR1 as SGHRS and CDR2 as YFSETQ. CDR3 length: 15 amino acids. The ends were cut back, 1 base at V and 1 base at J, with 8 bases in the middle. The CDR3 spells CASSLRLRNTGELFF. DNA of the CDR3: TGCGCCAGCAGCTTGCGACTTAGGAACACCGGGGAGCTGTTTTTT.

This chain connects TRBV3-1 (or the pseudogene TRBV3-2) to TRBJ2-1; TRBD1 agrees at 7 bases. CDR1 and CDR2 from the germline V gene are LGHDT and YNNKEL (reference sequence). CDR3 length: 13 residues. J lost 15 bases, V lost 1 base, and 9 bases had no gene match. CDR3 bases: TGTGCCAGCAGCCAAGGACAGGGCGAGTCAGCGTTCTTC. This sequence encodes CASSQGQGESAFF.

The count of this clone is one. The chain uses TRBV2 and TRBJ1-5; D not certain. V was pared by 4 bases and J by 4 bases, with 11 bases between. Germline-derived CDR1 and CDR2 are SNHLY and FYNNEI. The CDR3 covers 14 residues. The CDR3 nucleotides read TGTGCCAGCAGTGGAAGGAGGGAGAATCAGCCCCAGCATTTT. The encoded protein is CASSGRRENQPQHF.

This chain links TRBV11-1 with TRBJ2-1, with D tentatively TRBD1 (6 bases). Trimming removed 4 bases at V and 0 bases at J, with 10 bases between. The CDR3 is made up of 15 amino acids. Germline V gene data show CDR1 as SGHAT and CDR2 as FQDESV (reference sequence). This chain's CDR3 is CASSSQGSSYNEQFF. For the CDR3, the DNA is TGTGCCAGCAGCTCTCAGGGGAGCTCCTACAATGAGCAGTTCTTC.

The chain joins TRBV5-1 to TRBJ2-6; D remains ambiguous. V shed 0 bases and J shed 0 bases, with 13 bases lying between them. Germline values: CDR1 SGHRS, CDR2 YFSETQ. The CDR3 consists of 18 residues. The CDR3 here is CASSLGAGWGSGANVLTF. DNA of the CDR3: TGCGCCAGCAGCTTGGGCGCCGGTTGGGGCTCTGGGGCCAACGTCCTGACTTTC. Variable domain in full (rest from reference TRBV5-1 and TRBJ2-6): KAGVTQTPRYLIKTRGQQVTLSCSPISGHRSVSWYQQTPGQGLQFLFEYFSETQRNKGNFPGRFSGRQFSNSRSEMNVSTLELGDSALYLCASSLGAGWGSGANVLTFGAGSRLTVL.

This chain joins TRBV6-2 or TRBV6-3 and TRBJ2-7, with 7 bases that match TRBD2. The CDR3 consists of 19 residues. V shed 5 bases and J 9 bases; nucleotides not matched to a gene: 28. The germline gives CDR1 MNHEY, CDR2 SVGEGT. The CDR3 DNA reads TGTGCCAGCAGTCCCCGGGACTACCCGTTGGAGGGGAAAGTTCGGGGGCAGTACTTC. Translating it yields CASSPRDYPLEGKVRGQYF.

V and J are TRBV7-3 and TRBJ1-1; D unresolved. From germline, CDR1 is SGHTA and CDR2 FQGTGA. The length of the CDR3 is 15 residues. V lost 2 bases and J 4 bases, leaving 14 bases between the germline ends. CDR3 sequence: CASSLSGLVGTEAFF. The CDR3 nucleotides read TGTGCCAGCAGCTTATCCGGACTTGTCGGCACTGAAGCTTTCTTT.

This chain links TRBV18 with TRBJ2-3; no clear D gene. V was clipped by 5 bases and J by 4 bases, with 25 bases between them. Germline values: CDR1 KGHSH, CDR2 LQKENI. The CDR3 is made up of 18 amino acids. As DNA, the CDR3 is TGTGCCAGCTCAGAAGTCCTCGGGCGGAACAGAGGAGCAGATACGCAGTATTTT. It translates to CASSEVLGRNRGADTQYF.

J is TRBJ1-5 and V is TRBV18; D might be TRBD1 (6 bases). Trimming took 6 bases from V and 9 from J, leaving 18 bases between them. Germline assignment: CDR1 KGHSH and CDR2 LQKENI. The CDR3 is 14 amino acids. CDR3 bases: TGTGCCAGCTCTACACAGGGATGGGGCGGGCCCCAGCATTTT. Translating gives CASSTQGWGGPQHF.

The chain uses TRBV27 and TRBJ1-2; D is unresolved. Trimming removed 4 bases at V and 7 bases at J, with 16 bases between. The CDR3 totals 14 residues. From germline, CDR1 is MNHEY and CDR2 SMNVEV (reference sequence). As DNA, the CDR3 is TGTGCCAGCAGTTCGACAACCCAACCCCGTGGCTACACCTTC. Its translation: CASSSTTQPRGYTF.

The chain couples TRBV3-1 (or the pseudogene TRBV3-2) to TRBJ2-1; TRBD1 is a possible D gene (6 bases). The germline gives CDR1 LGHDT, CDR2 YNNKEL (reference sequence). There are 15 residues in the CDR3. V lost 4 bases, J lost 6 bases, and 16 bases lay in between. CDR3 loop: CASSLQGPSRNEQFF. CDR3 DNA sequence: TGTGCCAGCAGCCTTCAGGGGCCCTCTCGCAATGAGCAGTTCTTC.

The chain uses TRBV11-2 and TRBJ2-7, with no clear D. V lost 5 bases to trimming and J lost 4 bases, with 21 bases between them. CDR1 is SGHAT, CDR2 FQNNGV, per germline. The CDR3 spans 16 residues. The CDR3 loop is CASSIRTIRGAYEQYF. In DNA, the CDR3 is TGTGCCAGCAGCATCCGGACCATTCGAGGTGCATACGAGCAGTACTTC.

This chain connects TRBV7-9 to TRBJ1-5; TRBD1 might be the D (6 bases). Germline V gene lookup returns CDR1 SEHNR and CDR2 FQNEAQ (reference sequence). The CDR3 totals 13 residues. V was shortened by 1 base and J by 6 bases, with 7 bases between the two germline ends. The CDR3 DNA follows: TGTGCCAGCAGCTTAGAACAGGGTCAGCCCCAGCATTTT. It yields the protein CASSLEQGQPQHF.

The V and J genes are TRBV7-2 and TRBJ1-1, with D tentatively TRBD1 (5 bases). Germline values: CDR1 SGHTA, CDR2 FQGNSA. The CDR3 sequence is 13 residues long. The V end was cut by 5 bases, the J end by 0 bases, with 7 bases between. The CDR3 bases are TGTGCCAGCAGCACGACAGTGAACACTGAAGCTTTCTTT. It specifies CASSTTVNTEAFF.

The CDR3 nucleotides are TGTGCCAGTAGTATTTCGCAGGCCGTCCAAGAGACCCAGTACTTC. Its protein is CASSISQAVQETQYF. The J gene is TRBJ2-5, the V gene TRBV19; D ambiguous. Germline V CDR1 and CDR2: LNHDA, SQIVND (reference sequence). This CDR3 comprises 15 residues. The germline V and J ends were trimmed by 3 bases and 1 base, with 12 bases remaining between them.